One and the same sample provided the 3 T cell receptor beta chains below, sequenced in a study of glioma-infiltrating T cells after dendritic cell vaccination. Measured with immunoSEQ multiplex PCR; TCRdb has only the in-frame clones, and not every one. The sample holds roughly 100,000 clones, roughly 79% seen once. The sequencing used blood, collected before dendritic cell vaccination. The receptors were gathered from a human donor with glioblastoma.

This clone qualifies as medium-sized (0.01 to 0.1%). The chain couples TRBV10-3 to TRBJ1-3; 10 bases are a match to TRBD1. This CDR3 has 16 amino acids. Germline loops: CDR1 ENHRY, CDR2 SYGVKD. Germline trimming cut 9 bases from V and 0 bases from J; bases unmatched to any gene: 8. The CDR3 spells CAMGQGLFFSGNTIYF. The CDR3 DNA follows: TGTGCCATGGGACAGGGGCTCTTCTTCTCTGGAAACACCATATATTTT.

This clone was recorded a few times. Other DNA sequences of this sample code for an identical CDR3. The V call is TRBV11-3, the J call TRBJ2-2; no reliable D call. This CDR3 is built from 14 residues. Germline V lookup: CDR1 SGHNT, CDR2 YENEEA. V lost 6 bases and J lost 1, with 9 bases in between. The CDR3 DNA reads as TGTGCCAGCAGTCCCCCCAGGAACACCGGGGAGCTGTTTTTT. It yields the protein CASSPPRNTGELFF. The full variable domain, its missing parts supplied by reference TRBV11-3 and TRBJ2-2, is EAGVVQSPRYKIIEKKQPVAFWCNPISGHNTLYWYLQNLGQGPELLIRYENEEAVDDSQLPKDRFSAERLKGVDSTLKIQPAELGDSAVYLCASSPPRNTGELFFGEGSRLTVL.

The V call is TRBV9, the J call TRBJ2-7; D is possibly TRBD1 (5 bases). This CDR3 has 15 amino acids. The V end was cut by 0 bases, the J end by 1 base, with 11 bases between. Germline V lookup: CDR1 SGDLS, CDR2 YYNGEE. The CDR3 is CASSVGTGASYEQYF. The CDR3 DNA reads TGTGCCAGCAGCGTAGGCACAGGAGCATCCTACGAGCAGTACTTC.